These 3 T cell receptor beta chains were all obtained from the same sample, sequenced in a study of graft-versus-host responses after intestinal transplantation. Profiled with immunoSEQ multiplex PCR; TCRdb holds only in-frame clones, not every one. Of about 30,000 clones in the sample, 70% to 90% were seen once. The sequenced sample was PBMCs, obtained about 460 days after intestinal transplantation. The receptors originated from a human patient who received an intestinal transplant, so some T cells may come from the graft donor.

This clone appeared once. CDR3 bases: TGTGCCAGCAGTACGCTAGGGGCGTCTGGGGCCAACGTCCTGACTTTC. Translating it yields CASSTLGASGANVLTF. The J gene is TRBJ2-6, the V gene TRBV6-6; D may be TRBD1 (5 bases). V lost 5 bases and J 1 base, leaving 12 bases between the germline ends. This CDR3 spans 16 amino acids. Per germline, CDR1 MNHNY and CDR2 SVGAGI (reference sequence).

The rearrangement links TRBV4-3 to TRBJ1-1; tentatively, D is TRBD1 (5 bases). Trimming pared 1 base from V and 1 base from J, leaving 13 bases between. The CDR3 totals 16 residues. Germline V gene lookup returns CDR1 LGHNA and CDR2 YSLEER. The CDR3 sequence: CASSQGQGVRNTEAFF. The DNA for the CDR3 is TGCGCCAGCAGCCAAGGGCAGGGAGTGAGGAACACTGAAGCTTTCTTT.

The genes are TRBV7-9 and TRBJ1-1; 7 positions match TRBD1. This CDR3 has 19 amino acids. V trimming: 4 bases; J trimming: 4 bases; junction bases outside the gene matches: 21. Germline V lookup: CDR1 SEHNR, CDR2 FQNEAQ (reference sequence). CDR3 DNA: TGTGCCAGCAGCTCCACTTTAGGCCAGGGGGTGGGTCGAAGCACTGAAGCTTTCTTT. Translated, it gives CASSSTLGQGVGRSTEAFF.